These T cell receptor beta chains were read from a single sample in a study of T cell responses to AZD1222 COVID-19 vaccine. TCRdb's table, derived via immunoSEQ multiplex PCR, lists solely in-frame clones and lacks some. The sample holds 40,000 or so clones, 75% to 90% seen once. Sequencing used peripheral blood, obtained 28 days after the second AZD1222 dose. The receptors derive from an adult who received the AZD1222 COVID-19 vaccine. Both conserved end residues are part of each CDR3. D genes are given only for firm matches. Clone size, where shown, is once, few, many, or a class for clones that have expanded.

TRBV4-1	TRBD1	NA	TRBJ1-1	TGCGCCAGCAGCCCAGGACAGGGCATGAACACTGAAGCTTTCTTT	CASSPGQGMNTEAFF
TRBV7-8	TRBD1	NA	TRBJ1-4	TGTGCCAGCAGCGTTTACGGGACAGGGAGTGAAAAACTGTTTTTT	CASSVYGTGSEKLFF
TRBV10-1	NA	NA	TRBJ2-7	TGCGCCAGCAGTGGGTGGACTTGGACCTACGAGCAGTACTTC	CASSGWTWTYEQYF
TRBV9	NA	NA	TRBJ1-3	TGTGCCAGCAGCGTAGCGCTGGCTCAGAGCTCTGGAAACACCATATATTTT	CASSVALAQSSGNTIYF
TRBV6-1	NA	NA	TRBJ2-5	TGTGCCAGCAGTGAACAGGGAGAGACCCAGTACTTC	CASSEQGETQYF
TRBV7-3	TRBD2	NA	TRBJ2-1	TGTGCCAGCAGCCCCCGCGGGGGTAGCGGGGGAAGCTCCTACAATGAGCAGTTCTTC	CASSPRGGSGGSSYNEQFF
TRBV28	NA	few	TRBJ1-4	TGTGCCAGCAGTTTCATGGGTTCTAATGAAAAACTGTTTTTT	CASSFMGSNEKLFF
TRBV19	NA	NA	TRBJ1-2	TGTGCCAGTGGGTTAGGTGAAGCTAACTATGGCTACACCTTC	CASGLGEANYGYTF
TRBV24-1	NA	NA	TRBJ2-2	TGTGCCACCAGTGAGGAAACACGAGACACCGGGGAGCTGTTTTTT	CATSEETRDTGELFF
TRBV9	NA	NA	TRBJ2-4	TGTGCCAGCAGCGTAGTCCCCGAGGCAGACATTCAGTACTTC	CASSVVPEADIQYF
TRBV2	NA	once	TRBJ1-6	TGTGCCAAAACAGGAAGCTCCTATAATTCACCCCTCCACTTT	CAKTGSSYNSPLHF
TRBV3-1/TRBV3-2	TRBD2	NA	TRBJ2-3	TGTGCCAGCATGAGCGGGGGGAGGGGCACAGATACGCAGTATTTT	CASMSGGRGTDTQYF
TRBV5-1	NA	NA	TRBJ1-2	TGCGCCAGCAGCTTGGCCGTGCAGACTAACTATGGCTACACCTTC	CASSLAVQTNYGYTF
TRBV19	NA	NA	TRBJ1-6	TGTGCCAGTAGTATTTTAGGGGTCGGTTCACCCCTCCACTTT	CASSILGVGSPLHF
TRBV20-1	TRBD2	NA	TRBJ2-7	TGCAGTGCTAGTAAGACTAGCGGGGGGAATGTGGGAGAGCAGTACTTC	CSASKTSGGNVGEQYF
TRBV10-3	NA	NA	TRBJ1-1	TGTGCCACCAACGGGGGGGGGAACACTGAAGCTTTCTTT	CATNGGGNTEAFF
TRBV27	TRBD2	NA	TRBJ2-3	TGTGCCAGCAGTTCCCAATCTAGCGGAGATACGCAGTATTTT	CASSSQSSGDTQYF
TRBV6-1	NA	NA	TRBJ1-2	TGTGCCAGCAGTGAATCCCCCGCGGGTAACTATGGCTACACCTTC	CASSESPAGNYGYTF
TRBV7-8	NA	few	TRBJ1-5	TGTGCCAGCAGCTTAGGCTTACGAAAGAATCAGCCCCAGCATTTT	CASSLGLRKNQPQHF
TRBV5-1	NA	NA	TRBJ2-7	TGCGCCAGCAGGAGGGGACCCAGCTCCTACGAGCAGTACTTC	CASRRGPSSYEQYF
TRBV6-1	NA	few	TRBJ1-2	TGTGCCAGCAGTGAAGACCCCTATGGCTACACCTTC	CASSEDPYGYTF
TRBV28	NA	NA	TRBJ1-2	TGTGCCAGCAGTTTATTGGGGGCGGGCTATGGCTACACCTTC	CASSLLGAGYGYTF
TRBV5-4	NA	NA	TRBJ2-5	TGTGCCAGCGGGATACAAGAGACCCAGTACTTC	CASGIQETQYF
TRBV6-5	NA	NA	TRBJ1-6	TGTGCCAGCAGTTACTCGAACGGGGGCGATTCACCCCTCCACTTT	CASSYSNGGDSPLHF
TRBV6-5	NA	NA	TRBJ2-7	TGTGCCAGCAGAGCCGACCCCGCCACCCCCTACGAGCAGTACTTC	CASRADPATPYEQYF
TRBV6-1	NA	few	TRBJ1-2	TGTGCCAGCAGTGAAAATTTGGGTGGGACTAACTATGGCTACACCTTC	CASSENLGGTNYGYTF
TRBV10-1	NA	NA	TRBJ2-2	TGCGCCAGCAGTGGGGACGGACACACCGGGGAGCTGTTTTTT	CASSGDGHTGELFF
TRBV19	NA	NA	TRBJ1-2	TGTGCCAGTAGTATTGGGCTCGGCTATGGCTACACCTTC	CASSIGLGYGYTF
TRBV18	NA	NA	TRBJ1-1	TGTGCCAGCTCACCCCCGGGGGCAGGGACGAACACTGAAGCTTTCTTT	CASSPPGAGTNTEAFF
TRBV19	NA	few	TRBJ1-5	TGTGCCAGTAGATGGACAGTTTCGAGCAATCAGCCCCAGCATTTT	CASRWTVSSNQPQHF
TRBV7-2	TRBD1	few	TRBJ1-5	TGTGCCAGCAGCCGCGACAGGGCAAGCAATCAGCCCCAGCATTTT	CASSRDRASNQPQHF
TRBV27	NA	NA	TRBJ1-2	TGTGCCAGCAGTGGTTACGCAAGCCCAATATCTGGGGGCTACACCTTC	CASSGYASPISGGYTF
TRBV4-1	NA	once	TRBJ2-1	TGCGCCAGCACCTCAAAGTATTCGGGTGGGAGCAATGAGCAGTTCTTC	CASTSKYSGGSNEQFF
TRBV10-3	TRBD1	NA	TRBJ1-5	TGTGCCATCAGCGACAGGGGTGGAAGCAATCAGCCCCAGCATTTT	CAISDRGGSNQPQHF
TRBV3-1/TRBV3-2	NA	NA	TRBJ2-7	TGTGCCAGCAGCCAAGCCCCTACTAGTAGCTACGAGCAGTACTTC	CASSQAPTSSYEQYF
TRBV10-2	TRBD2	NA	TRBJ2-3	TGCGCCAGCAGTGAGCCCCCCTTACTAGCGGCAGATACGCAGTATTTT	CASSEPPLLAADTQYF
TRBV27	NA	NA	TRBJ1-2	TGTGCCAGCAGTTTAAGGGCAGGTGGACGTATGAACTCTAACTATGGCTACACCTTC	CASSLRAGGRMNSNYGYTF